The 14 T cell receptor beta chains reported below all come from one sample, sequenced in a study of blood T cell repertoires in COVID-19. The assay was immunoSEQ multiplex PCR, and TCRdb's table has in-frame clones only and misses some. The sample lists under 250,000 clones, around 90% occurring once. Material for sequencing was PBMCs or T cells enriched from blood (not recorded which). These receptors were obtained from a woman aged 25 to 39 with acute COVID-19.

V is TRBV11-3 and J is TRBJ2-7; maybe TRBD1 (5 bases). In germline, CDR1 is SGHNT, CDR2 YENEEA. The germline V and J ends were trimmed by 5 bases and 0 bases, with 11 bases remaining between them. The CDR3 runs to 14 residues. The CDR3 is CASSTGPPSYEQYF. CDR3 nucleotide sequence: TGTGCCAGCAGCACAGGACCGCCCTCCTACGAGCAGTACTTC.

The V and J genes are TRBV9 and TRBJ2-3, with a tentative D call TRBD1 (5 bases). Germline V gene sequence: CDR1 SGDLS, CDR2 YYNGEE. V shed 1 base and J shed 2 bases, with 8 bases lying between them. CDR3 size: 14 residues. CDR3 loop: CASSVTGSTDTQYF. The CDR3 DNA follows: TGTGCCAGCAGCGTAACAGGTTCCACAGATACGCAGTATTTT.

This rearrangement joins TRBV27 to TRBJ1-2; D is possibly TRBD1 (5 bases). Germline V gives CDR1 MNHEY, CDR2 SMNVEV (reference sequence). The CDR3 covers 15 residues. Trimming took off 4 bases at V and 4 bases at J, with 16 bases between the two ends. CDR3 DNA: TGTGCCAGCAGTTCCCAGGGTGCGTGGGGCTATGGCTACACCTTC. Residues: CASSSQGAWGYGYTF.

V usage is TRBV12-3 or TRBV12-4 and J usage is TRBJ1-5; D gene uncertain. Trimming cost V 1 base and J 6 bases, with 7 bases left between them. CDR3 size: 13 residues. In DNA, the CDR3 is TGTGCCAGCAGTTTAGGGCCGGGTCAGCCCCAGCATTTT. Protein: CASSLGPGQPQHF.

The chain links TRBV19 to TRBJ2-1; 10 positions match TRBD1. In germline, CDR1 is LNHDA, CDR2 SQIVND (reference sequence). The CDR3 extends over 12 amino acids. With V trimmed by 8 bases and J by 9 bases, 4 bases remained unmatched. This CDR3 reads CASEDRGVEQFF. The DNA of the CDR3 is TGTGCCAGTGAGGACAGGGGGGTTGAGCAGTTCTTC.

The chain employs TRBV2 and TRBJ1-1; 10 bases map to TRBD1. CDR1 and CDR2 from the germline V gene are SNHLY and FYNNEI. This CDR3 comprises 15 residues. J lost 7 bases, V lost 6 bases, and 11 bases had no gene match. CDR3 in amino acids: CASRASTGGRSEAFF. The CDR3 region has the DNA TGTGCCAGCAGGGCGTCGACAGGGGGCAGAAGTGAAGCTTTCTTT.

The chain recombines TRBV7-8 with TRBJ2-1; maybe TRBD2 (6 bases). Germline assignment: CDR1 SGHVS and CDR2 FQNEAQ. With 5 bases removed from V and 0 bases from J, the gap between germline ends came to 8 bases. The CDR3 totals 14 residues. The CDR3 region is CASSPRGSYNEQFF. The CDR3 nucleotides read TGTGCCAGCAGCCCGCGGGGCTCCTACAATGAGCAGTTCTTC.

As to this clone: The same CDR3 also results from other DNA sequences found in this sample. The V gene is TRBV5-1, the J gene TRBJ1-1, with D perhaps matching TRBD1 (6 bases). The CDR3 consists of 14 residues. The germline V and J ends were trimmed by 4 bases and 0 bases, with 10 bases remaining between them. Germline-derived CDR1 and CDR2 are SGHRS and YFSETQ. CDR3: CASSLRGLNTEAFF. The CDR3 DNA sequence: TGCGCCAGCAGCCTCAGGGGTCTGAACACTGAAGCTTTCTTT.

V and J are TRBV3-1 (or the pseudogene TRBV3-2) and TRBJ2-4, with 8 positions matching TRBD2. Germline CDR1 LGHDT, CDR2 YNNKEL (reference sequence). V dropped 3 bases and J dropped 9; count of bases not matched to a gene: 7. The CDR3 has 14 amino acids. The CDR3 protein is CASSQAGGVAIQYF. The CDR3 coding sequence is TGTGCCAGCAGCCAGGCCGGGGGGGTCGCCATTCAGTACTTC.

The chain's CDR3 is CASSQGQGANTEAFF. CDR3 coding DNA: TGTGCCAGCAGCCAGGGACAGGGGGCGAACACTGAAGCTTTCTTT. This rearrangement joins TRBV5-4 to TRBJ1-1; 12 positions match TRBD1. CDR3 length equals 15 residues. CDR1 is SGHNT, CDR2 YYREEE, per germline (reference sequence). J lost 1 base, V lost 4 bases, and 2 bases had no gene match.

The V gene is TRBV5-4, the J gene TRBJ2-3; D is uncertain. This CDR3 is built from 13 residues. V lost 5 bases and J lost 1, with 8 bases in between. The germline V gene encodes CDR1 SGHNT and CDR2 YYREEE (reference sequence). The CDR3 DNA is TGTGCCAGCAGACTGAAAGGCACAGATACGCAGTATTTT. It translates to CASRLKGTDTQYF.

This chain links TRBV10-3 with TRBJ2-3; TRBD2 matches at 11 bases. V dropped 4 bases and J dropped 1; count of bases not matched to a gene: 4. Germline V lookup: CDR1 ENHRY, CDR2 SYGVKD. The CDR3 contains 16 residues. This CDR3 reads CAISVLAGGGTDTQYF. CDR3 sequence (DNA): TGTGCCATCAGTGTCCTAGCGGGGGGCGGCACAGATACGCAGTATTTT.

The chain couples TRBV11-2 to TRBJ2-7, with D possibly matching TRBD1 (6 bases). The V and J ends lost 2 bases and 1 base respectively, with 12 bases between them. Per the germline V gene, CDR1 is SGHAT and CDR2 is FQNNGV. This CDR3 contains 15 residues. The CDR3 nucleotides are TGTGCCAGCAGCTTAATGGGGACAAGGTCCTACGAGCAGTACTTC. Translated: CASSLMGTRSYEQYF.

V usage is TRBV19 and J usage is TRBJ1-2, with 7 bases aligning to TRBD1. The V segment lost 4 bases and the J segment 4 bases; nucleotides outside the gene matches: 9. The CDR3 has 15 residues. The germline V gene encodes CDR1 LNHDA and CDR2 SQIVND (reference sequence). Here the CDR3 reads CASSTTGSVAYGYTF. In DNA, the CDR3 is TGTGCCAGTAGTACGACAGGGTCTGTAGCCTATGGCTACACCTTC. Full variable domain (remainder filled in from reference TRBV19 and TRBJ1-2): DGGITQSPKYLFRKEGQNVTLSCEQNLNHDAMYWYRQDPGQGLRLIYYSQIVNDFQKGDIAEGYSVSREKKESFPLTVTSAQKNPTAFYLCASSTTGSVAYGYTFGSGTRLTVV.